This T cell receptor (beta chain) came from a study of blood T cells in healthy people across ages. A second about 6 to 12 cycle PCR used barcoded and J-beta primers. Each cDNA molecule was tagged by a template-switch adaptor with 12 random nucleotides. Using its own MiXCR run on the 5' RACE reads, TCRdb lists one record per CDR3 protein. The sample shows 800,000 to 900,000 distinct CDR3 sequences, approximately 65% of them seen only once. In germline, CDR1 is LNHNV, CDR2 YYDKDF (reference sequence). The V end was cut by 2 bases, the J end by 2 bases, with 3 bases between. The CDR3 has 12 amino acids.

The chain has TRBV15 and TRBJ1-2; D not certain. The TCR was taken from a man aged 25 to 45 in good health. Sequenced input: blood. The DNA of the CDR3 is TGTGCCACCAGCAGATTGAACTATGGCTACACCTTC. Encoded protein: CATSRLNYGYTF.